This is a list of T cell receptor beta chains from one sample in a study of brain metastases from non-small cell lung cancer. The method was immunoSEQ multiplex PCR; TCRdb's version includes in-frame clones alone and lacks a portion of them. Among over a thousand clones, 88% were seen once, and the ten largest hold 4.9%. Specimen: tumor-adjacent normal tissue. The receptors here all came from a donor at least 40 years old with non-small cell lung cancer. Each CDR3 is given with its conserved first and last residue. D genes are given only for firm matches. Part of the rows lack a size; the others show once, few, many or a class for expanded clones.

>-|TRBV3-1/TRBV3-2|TRBJ2-1|TRBD2
CASSQGGGRTYNEQFF
TGTGCCAGCAGCCAAGGCGGGGGGCGGACCTACAATGAGCAGTTCTTC
>few|TRBV28|TRBJ2-5|-
CASRPERVETQYF
TGTGCCAGCAGACCGGAACGCGTGGAGACCCAGTACTTC
>-|TRBV18|TRBJ2-3|-
CASSPVEGTDTQYF
TGTGCCAGCTCACCAGTTGAGGGGACAGATACGCAGTATTTT
>-|TRBV2|TRBJ2-5|-
CTTGTWETQYF
TGTACCACTGGGACGTGGGAGACCCAGTACTTC
>once|TRBV19|TRBJ2-3|-
CASSIKVGTDTQYF
TGTGCCAGTAGTATCAAGGTTGGGACAGATACGCAGTATTTT
>-|TRBV19|TRBJ2-3|TRBD2
CASSPPSGGASDTQYF
TGTGCCAGTAGTCCTCCGAGCGGGGGGGCCTCAGATACGCAGTATTTT
>-|TRBV30|TRBJ2-7|TRBD2
CAWSATGTSGTYSYEQYF
TGTGCCTGGAGCGCCACCGGGACTAGCGGGACTTACTCCTACGAGCAGTACTTC
>-|TRBV6-5|TRBJ1-3|-
CASSGSGNTIYF
TGTGCCAGCAGCGGGTCTGGAAACACCATATATTTT
>-|TRBV9|TRBJ2-3|TRBD2
CASSVGGLAGDTQYF
TGTGCCAGCAGCGTAGGAGGACTAGCGGGGGATACGCAGTATTTT
>-|TRBV7-2|TRBJ2-1|-
CASSSPPGPAEQFF
TGTGCCAGCAGTTCTCCCCCGGGCCCCGCAGAGCAGTTCTTC
>-|TRBV4-1|TRBJ1-4|-
CASSPGRSLATNEKLFF
TGCGCCAGCAGTCCGGGCCGCTCCCTTGCAACCAATGAAAAACTGTTTTTT
>-|TRBV18|TRBJ1-4|-
CASSPERPHATNEKLFF
TGTGCTAGCTCACCGGAGCGACCTCATGCAACTAATGAAAAACTGTTTTTT
>once|TRBV19|TRBJ2-1|TRBD2
CASKIGGGYNEQFF
TGTGCCAGTAAGATTGGCGGGGGCTACAATGAGCAGTTCTTC
>-|TRBV21-1|TRBJ2-7|-
CASTPVFRAPCSYEQYF
TGTGCCAGCACCCCGGTATTCAGGGCGCCGTGTTCCTACGAGCAGTACTTC
>-|TRBV5-1|TRBJ2-3|-
CASSLVAGTDTQYF
TGCGCCAGCAGCTTGGTCGCGGGCACAGATACGCAGTATTTT
>-|TRBV5-4|TRBJ1-2|-
CASSAGGIEGYTF
TGTGCCAGCAGCGCTGGGGGGATTGAGGGCTACACCTTC
>-|TRBV5-1|TRBJ2-6|-
CASSSPRTDSSGANVLTF
TGCGCCAGCAGCTCCCCGAGGACAGACTCCTCTGGGGCCAACGTCCTGACTTTC
>-|TRBV25-1|TRBJ1-2|-
CASSGGGRGYTF
TGTGCCAGCAGTGGGGGGGGCCGGGGCTACACCTTC
>-|TRBV6-5|TRBJ1-5|-
CASSPRDGSNQPQHF
TGTGCCAGCAGCCCCCGCGACGGTAGCAATCAGCCCCAGCATTTT
>-|TRBV18|TRBJ2-5|TRBD2
CASSPMSSGGVGETQYF
TGTGCCAGCTCACCAATGAGTAGCGGGGGAGTTGGAGAGACCCAGTACTTC
>-|TRBV3-1/TRBV3-2|TRBJ1-3|-
CASCVTSPIYTQRNAIYF
TGTGCCAGCTGCGTAACCTCTCCCATTTACACGCAACGAAACGCCATATATTTT
>-|TRBV5-6|TRBJ2-5|TRBD1
CASSLGTGEQETQYF
TGTGCCAGCAGCTTGGGCACAGGGGAGCAAGAGACCCAGTACTTC
>-|TRBV13|TRBJ2-5|TRBD2
CASSLESSGGEKTQYF
TGTGCCAGCAGCTTAGAGAGTAGCGGGGGGGAAAAGACCCAGTACTTC